This T cell receptor (beta chain) comes out of a study of OX40 agonist ivuxolimab in advanced cancers. Looking at the study overall: Of mixed ages from about 20 to 90 and averaging around 60 years, the group was almost 85% male. Three patients got partial responses; one had hepatocellular carcinoma and two had cutaneous melanoma. Study-wide results and caveats: Among expanded peripheral T cells, antigen specificity went undetermined. Those patients achieving a partial response at 0.1-3.0 mg/kg showed among the lowest clonal expansion.

Concerning this clone: What it binds is unknown.

Sequencing was performed with immunoSEQ multiplex PCR; in TCRdb, only in-frame clones are kept and a portion is missing. The data show approximately 79,000 clones, with 85% to 90% seen just once and around 3.2% held by the top ten. The TCR sequence derives from an adult with an advanced solid tumor such as melanoma, head and neck, liver or kidney cancer. Sequenced material: CD4+ or CD8+ T cells sorted from blood, taken in a trial of the OX40 agonist ivuxolimab.

The CDR3 loop reads CASSSQTGNTIYF. The CDR3 region has the DNA TGTGCCAGCAGCTCCCAGACTGGAAACACCATATATTTT. V usage is TRBV7-2 and J usage is TRBJ1-3; D unclear. From germline, CDR1 is SGHTA and CDR2 FQGNSA. V was pared by 4 bases and J by 2 bases, with 6 bases between. The CDR3 totals 13 residues.